This TCR beta chain emerged from a study of T cells after yellow fever vaccination. This clonotype came up many times. Germline CDR1 SEHNR, CDR2 FQNEAQ (reference sequence). The CDR3 covers 13 residues. V shed 0 bases and J shed 4 bases, with 6 bases lying between them. MiXCR, applied by TCRdb to the 5' RACE reads, yields one record per CDR3 protein. The top ten clones hold roughly 0.5% of a sample with 200,000 to 300,000 distinct CDR3 sequences, 10% to 15% of them seen once. The J gene is TRBJ2-5, the V gene TRBV7-9; D is uncertain. The origin of this receptor is a man aged 30-40 years who received the YFV17D yellow fever vaccine. The sequenced sample was CD4+ T cells sorted from PBMCs, obtained 45 days after the yellow fever booster vaccination. The CDR3 region is CASSLAGVETQYF. The CDR3 DNA is TGTGCCAGCAGCTTAGCAGGAGTAGAGACCCAGTACTTC.